This TCR beta chain was captured in a study of blood T cell repertoires in COVID-19. The V end lost 3 bases, the J end lost 0 bases, and 11 bases lay between the germline ends. This CDR3 spans 16 amino acids. Germline assignment: CDR1 KGHDR and CDR2 SFDVKD. This clone was counted a single time. Sequencing was performed with immunoSEQ multiplex PCR; in TCRdb, only in-frame clones are kept and a portion is missing. The repertoire consists of approximately 250,000 clones, with 88% occurring once and the leading ten covering 0.95% to 1.5%. The sequence derives from a woman in her 40s with acute COVID-19. Sequences were obtained from PBMCs or T cells enriched from blood (not recorded which). The chain combines TRBV24-1 with TRBJ2-1; tentatively, D is TRBD1 (5 bases). The CDR3 region has the DNA TGTGCCACCAGTGATCCCGACAGTCGCTCCTACAATGAGCAGTTCTTC. Its protein is CATSDPDSRSYNEQFF.